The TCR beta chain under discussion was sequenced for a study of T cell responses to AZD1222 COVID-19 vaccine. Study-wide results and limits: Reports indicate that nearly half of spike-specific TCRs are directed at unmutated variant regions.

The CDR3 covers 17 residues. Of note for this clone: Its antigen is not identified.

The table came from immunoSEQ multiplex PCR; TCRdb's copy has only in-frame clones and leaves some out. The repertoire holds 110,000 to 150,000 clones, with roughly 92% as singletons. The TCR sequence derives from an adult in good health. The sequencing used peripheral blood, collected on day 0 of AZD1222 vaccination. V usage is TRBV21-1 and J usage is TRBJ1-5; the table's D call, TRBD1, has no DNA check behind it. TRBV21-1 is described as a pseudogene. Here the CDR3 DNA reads TGTGCCAGCAGCAAAGGGCCGGACAGGGGCCGTAATCAGCCCCAGCATTTT. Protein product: CASSKGPDRGRNQPQHF.